This TCR beta chain originates from a study of PD-1 blockade in classical Hodgkin lymphoma (dated by TCRdb to about 2020). The study in broad terms: Nivolumab dosing was 3 mg/kg intravenously every 2 weeks, continuing until either disease progression or unacceptable toxicity. The study used TCR beta sequencing and CyTOF to define a peripheral blood immune signature of response to PD-1 blockade in classical Hodgkin lymphoma. General findings and caveats noted by the study authors: A significant rise by C4D1 was seen in CD4+ but not CD8+ TCR diversity (p=0.0027 vs p=0.16), with the rise being most apparent in complete responders (p=0.02). Diversity was lower in patients who began nivolumab less than 1 year after ASCT, so these patients were left out of later analyses to avoid confounding by immune reconstitution. Baseline TCR diversity was reported as lower in newly diagnosed patients than in healthy donors, and lower still in relapsed/refractory patients. Trial patients with a complete response had baseline diversity similar to that of newly diagnosed patients, while partial responders and progressors had significantly lower diversity. The study was limited to a single clinical trial cohort, and causes of repertoire differences, possibly disease activity or prior therapy, remained undefined.

According to the germline V gene, CDR1 reads ENHRY and CDR2 reads SYGVKD. Its CDR3 holds 15 amino acids, cysteine through phenylalanine. The kept DNA is CDR3 alone, 45 bases in frame from the first base. Trimming removed 0 bases from V and 3 bases from J, leaving 11 bases between the germline ends. The Qiagen DNeasy kit was used to extract genomic DNA from unsorted PBMCs and from the negatively selected CD4+ and CD8+ fractions. Amplification of TCR beta CDR3 regions was done by immunoSEQ multiplex PCR with primers that anneal to V and J segments. A synthetic immune receptor repertoire was used to minimize amplification bias, and any residual bias was removed computationally once sequencing was done. Processing in the source paper ran as follows. Custom Python scripts were used to quantify repertoire diversity as the Shannon entropy index. Unsorted, CD4+ and CD8+ repertoires were analyzed separately, except in combined analyses where CD4+ and CD8+ sequences were merged in silico. Clonal expansion was defined as a frequency increase of at least 2-fold after treatment compared with C1D1, and clones undetected at baseline were assigned a pseudocount of 0.5. Clones with 0 or 1 copy at C1D1 were classified as singleton clones, and clones with 2 or more copies were classified as non-singleton clones. By matching protein sequences in sorted samples from the same patient, clones expanded in unsorted samples were annotated as CD4+, CD8+ or unknown. Wilcoxon tests on paired samples were used to test changes in diversity from C1D1 to C4D1. This immuneACCESS table, as held by TCRdb, lists in-frame sequences with V and J called but not all clones. Of the missing ones, under half trace to an unresolved V gene in checked studies; the others have no known cause. V and J calls and clone size are those listed in that table; D and trimming were worked out from the DNA. The sample table shows about 40,000 clones, and 75% to 90% are seen once. The ten largest clonotypes hold roughly 9% of the sample.

In the case of this clone: Its antigen is still unknown. No base-level quality is on record; no much larger clone is a single base apart.

The label giving this sample's time point can be read as: cycle 1 day 1 (C1D1), immediately before nivolumab initiation. Every trial patient had relapsed following autologous stem cell transplantation, and prior brentuximab vedotin exposure was what differed among cohorts A, B and C. The trial cohort was composed of about 54 patients with relapsed/refractory classical Hodgkin lymphoma, for whom complete response, partial response or progressive disease was recorded as best overall response. In the multi-cohort phase II CheckMate 205 trial, trial patients received single-agent nivolumab. An independent review committee assessed best overall response by applying the 2007 International Working Group response criteria. Trial PBMCs were collected immediately before nivolumab initiation (C1D1) and during therapy at cycle 2 day 1 and cycle 4 day 1. Peripheral blood was collected in 8 mL Vacutainer Cell Preparation Tubes, from which PBMCs were isolated by centrifugation and then cryopreserved.

The chain joins TRBV10-3 to TRBJ1-2; tentative D gene TRBD1, with 6 bases matching. The specimen was peripheral blood mononuclear cells (PBMCs), collected at baseline. This receptor was obtained from a human donor with classical Hodgkin lymphoma. The sequence in DNA is TGTGCCATCAGTGAGTCGTCAGGGGTTGACTATGGCTACACCTTC. Its protein reads: CAISESSGVDYGYTF.